Below, one T cell receptor (beta chain) is given with its context. V lost 5 bases, J lost 0 bases, and 7 bases stayed unmatched. Germline V gives CDR1 LNHDA, CDR2 SQIVND (reference sequence). The CDR3 covers 16 residues. Generated by immunoSEQ multiplex PCR, the TCRdb table keeps only in-frame clones and is missing some. In the table there are about 280,000 clones, roughly 85% of which are singletons. This specimen comes from a study of blood T cell repertoires in COVID-19. On the study more broadly: Material from acute and convalescent COVID-19 was sourced from the United States, Italy and Spain. PBMCs, B-cell-depleted T cells, or T cells provided the cDNA or gDNA that made up the material.

Those who participated ranged in age from about 18 to 89 years and resided in roughly 26 US areas. Symptom resolution, clearance, or two negative PCRs marked donors in Cohort 3 as recovered. The chain recombines TRBV19 with TRBJ2-5; 9 nucleotides align to TRBD2. The TCR was taken from a woman aged 40-49 years who had recovered from COVID-19. Sample: PBMCs or T cells enriched from blood (not recorded which). In DNA form, the CDR3 reads TGTGCCAGTAGTGCCCGACTAGCGGTAGACCAAGAGACCCAGTACTTC. Translation gives CASSARLAVDQETQYF. The variable domain in full, completed from reference TRBV19 and TRBJ2-5, reads DGGITQSPKYLFRKEGQNVTLSCEQNLNHDAMYWYRQDPGQGLRLIYYSQIVNDFQKGDIAEGYSVSREKKESFPLTVTSAQKNPTAFYLCASSARLAVDQETQYFGPGTRLLVL.